This T cell receptor beta chain was sequenced in a study of cytomegalovirus exposure and HLA in healthy donors. PCR involved 60 Vbeta and 13 Jbeta primers. TCRdb's copy holds only in-frame clones and misses some; the assay was immunoSEQ multiplex PCR. The repertoire holds about 140,000 clones, with approximately 85% as singletons. Overall study results and limits: Earlier analysis looked at TCR beta V segments, and most were productive about 87% or about 30% of the time. A few CMV-associated chains were confirmed in vitro to be specific for CMV antigens.

A single count supports this clone. Its specificity is unknown. At one end the junction does not follow the germline gene, possibly because of a read error. Looked up from germline, CDR1 is SEHNR and CDR2 is FQNEAQ (reference sequence). The CDR3 consists of 12 residues. The TCR was taken from a woman in her thirties or forties in good health and CMV-seronegative. Material for sequencing was PBMCs. The chain combines TRBV7-9 with TRBJ2-3; D may be TRBD2 (5 bases). The CDR3 sequence is CSSSPGTDTQYF. The CDR3 nucleotides read TGTTCCAGCAGCCCGGGGACAGATACGCAGTATTTT.